This is a list of T cell receptor beta chains from one sample in a study of T cell responses to AZD1222 COVID-19 vaccine. Data came from immunoSEQ multiplex PCR; TCRdb stores just in-frame clones and leaves some out. The data contain fewer than 120,000 clones, approximately 94% of them singletons. Material: peripheral blood, obtained 28 days after the second AZD1222 dose. The receptors were gathered from an adult who received the AZD1222 COVID-19 vaccine. The conserved cysteine and the conserved F or W are not part of the CDR3 here. Each record gives: J gene, D gene, V gene, CDR3 protein. D genes are given only for firm matches.

j_gene: TRBJ1-1; d_gene: TRBD1; v_gene: TRBV18; CDR3aa: ASSPLAGQGYTEAF
j_gene: TRBJ2-2; d_gene: NA; v_gene: TRBV27; CDR3aa: ASSFGWQYTGELF
j_gene: TRBJ2-1; d_gene: NA; v_gene: TRBV18; CDR3aa: ASLGGLAKSSYNEQF
j_gene: TRBJ1-5; d_gene: NA; v_gene: TRBV18; CDR3aa: ASSPQRSVGSNQPQH
j_gene: TRBJ1-5; d_gene: TRBD1; v_gene: TRBV7-9; CDR3aa: ASSLPGQGIPQH
j_gene: TRBJ1-1; d_gene: NA; v_gene: TRBV29-1; CDR3aa: SVAWGPNTEAF
j_gene: TRBJ1-6; d_gene: NA; v_gene: TRBV30; CDR3aa: AWAVSGLSSYNSPLH
j_gene: TRBJ1-2; d_gene: NA; v_gene: TRBV7-2; CDR3aa: ASSLVADANYGYT
j_gene: TRBJ1-5; d_gene: NA; v_gene: TRBV2; CDR3aa: ASQKGLQQPHQPQH
j_gene: TRBJ2-7; d_gene: NA; v_gene: TRBV6-9; CDR3aa: TGVKPTYEQY
j_gene: TRBJ2-2; d_gene: TRBD1; v_gene: TRBV7-9; CDR3aa: ASYRHRGSGELF
j_gene: TRBJ2-2; d_gene: NA; v_gene: TRBV5-4; CDR3aa: ASSLLKYTGELF
j_gene: TRBJ2-7; d_gene: TRBD1; v_gene: TRBV5-1; CDR3aa: ASSRTGTGGPRSYEQY
j_gene: TRBJ2-7; d_gene: TRBD1; v_gene: TRBV10-1; CDR3aa: ASSGTGRTEQY
j_gene: TRBJ1-6; d_gene: TRBD1; v_gene: TRBV7-9; CDR3aa: ASSLVGTGGRSPLH
j_gene: TRBJ1-5; d_gene: NA; v_gene: TRBV10-2; CDR3aa: ASEVGSNQPQH
j_gene: TRBJ1-5; d_gene: NA; v_gene: TRBV4-1; CDR3aa: ASSQEQGGYQPQH
j_gene: TRBJ1-3; d_gene: NA; v_gene: TRBV5-1; CDR3aa: ASSLGPSTEGNTIY
j_gene: TRBJ1-5; d_gene: NA; v_gene: TRBV7-9; CDR3aa: ASSNISNQPQH
j_gene: TRBJ1-2; d_gene: NA; v_gene: TRBV12-3/TRBV12-4; CDR3aa: ASSEGKGYGYT
j_gene: TRBJ1-2; d_gene: NA; v_gene: TRBV6-5; CDR3aa: ASSLQGSPMDGYT
j_gene: TRBJ1-1; d_gene: NA; v_gene: TRBV18; CDR3aa: ASSPRRETEAF
j_gene: TRBJ2-2; d_gene: TRBD1; v_gene: TRBV6-1; CDR3aa: ASSDLRTGANTGELF
j_gene: TRBJ2-7; d_gene: TRBD2; v_gene: TRBV30; CDR3aa: AWSGTSGRFDYYEQY
j_gene: TRBJ2-4; d_gene: NA; v_gene: TRBV29-1; CDR3aa: SAGGNIQY
j_gene: TRBJ1-1; d_gene: NA; v_gene: TRBV9; CDR3aa: ASSVGRYNTEAF